The source of this T cell receptor (beta chain) is a study of beta chain features in type 1 diabetes. Turning to the study itself: Patients looked much like healthy donors when it came to age, gender and cell yields. Whole-study findings and limits: HLA effects on TCRB rearrangement stayed unresolved here.

The CDR3 has 11 residues. CDR1 and CDR2 (germline): DFQATT, SNEGSKA (reference sequence). Trimming removed 5 bases from V and 9 bases from J, with 12 bases in between. Every bit of the isolated RNA underwent reverse transcription, so sequencing read expressed TCRB transcripts. Measured with immunoSEQ multiplex PCR; TCRdb has only the in-frame clones, and not every one. In the table there are a few hundred thousand clones, 25% to 30% of which are singletons. As concerns this clone: Its antigen is undetermined.

The source of this sequence is a man aged 30-40 years in good health. Input material: central memory CD4+ T cells from blood. The chain combines TRBV20-1 with TRBJ2-3; D gene ambiguous. The CDR3 protein is CSAFDAATQYF. The DNA of the CDR3 is TGCAGTGCTTTCGACGCGGCCACGCAGTATTTT.